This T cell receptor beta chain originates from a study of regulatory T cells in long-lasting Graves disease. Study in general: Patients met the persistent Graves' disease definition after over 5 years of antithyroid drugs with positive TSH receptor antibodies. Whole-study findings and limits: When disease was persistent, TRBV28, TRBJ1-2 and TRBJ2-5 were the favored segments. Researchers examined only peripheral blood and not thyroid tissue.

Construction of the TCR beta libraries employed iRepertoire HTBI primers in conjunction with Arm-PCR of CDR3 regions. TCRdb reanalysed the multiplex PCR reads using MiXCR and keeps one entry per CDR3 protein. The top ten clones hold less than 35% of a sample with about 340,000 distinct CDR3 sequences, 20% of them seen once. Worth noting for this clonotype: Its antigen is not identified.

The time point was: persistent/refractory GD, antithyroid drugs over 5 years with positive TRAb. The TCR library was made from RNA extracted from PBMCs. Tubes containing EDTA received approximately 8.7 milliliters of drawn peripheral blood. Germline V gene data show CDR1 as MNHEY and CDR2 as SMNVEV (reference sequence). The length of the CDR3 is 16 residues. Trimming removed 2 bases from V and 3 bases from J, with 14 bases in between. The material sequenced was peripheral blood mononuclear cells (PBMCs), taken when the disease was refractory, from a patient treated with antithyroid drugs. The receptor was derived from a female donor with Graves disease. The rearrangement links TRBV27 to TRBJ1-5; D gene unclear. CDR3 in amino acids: CASSLRAGTVNQPQHF. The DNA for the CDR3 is TGTGCCAGCAGTTTAAGGGCAGGAACGGTCAATCAGCCCCAGCATTTT.